This TCR beta chain is drawn from a study of human T cells and chemical hapten exposure. On the study more broadly: Sensitization was performed using 2% DPC on a 2 cm by 2 cm upper inner arm skin site. Patch tests containing 0.01% DPC, applied to the upper back, were read at 6 days. Study conclusions and caveats: Expanded TCRs produced significantly more large CDR3 similarity clusters than controls did.

The sample's time point: pre-sensitization, week 0. As for treatment: therapeutic diphenylcyclopropenone sensitization with weekly scalp DPC. TCRdb re-derived calls from the RACE reads in MiXCR, one entry per CDR3 protein. The table records about 350,000 distinct CDR3 sequences, 5.5% of them present only once. About this clonotype: What it binds is unknown.

With V trimmed by 8 bases and J by 6 bases, 5 bases remained unmatched. Per the germline V gene, CDR1 is ENHRY and CDR2 is SYGVKD. This CDR3 is 13 amino acids long. The material sequenced was whole blood, taken in connection with sensitization to the hapten diphenylcyclopropenone (DPC). The V call is TRBV10-3, the J call TRBJ1-4; 8 bases map to TRBD1. The receptor was derived from a woman under 30 with alopecia areata. Some clones in this sample may be carry-over from other donors' samples. DNA of the CDR3: TGTGCCATCTCAGGGGGCGAGGATGAAAAACTGTTTTTT. As protein: CAISGGEDEKLFF.